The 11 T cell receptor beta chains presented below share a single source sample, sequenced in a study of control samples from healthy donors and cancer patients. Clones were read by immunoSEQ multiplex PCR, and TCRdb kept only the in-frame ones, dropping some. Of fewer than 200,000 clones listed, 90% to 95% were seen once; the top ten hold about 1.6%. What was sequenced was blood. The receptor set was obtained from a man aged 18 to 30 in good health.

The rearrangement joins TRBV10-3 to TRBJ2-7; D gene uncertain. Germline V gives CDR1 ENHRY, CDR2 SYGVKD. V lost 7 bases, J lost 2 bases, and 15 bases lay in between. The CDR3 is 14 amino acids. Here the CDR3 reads CAITKSPDTYEQYF. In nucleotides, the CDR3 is TGTGCCATCACAAAGTCTCCAGATACCTACGAGCAGTACTTC.

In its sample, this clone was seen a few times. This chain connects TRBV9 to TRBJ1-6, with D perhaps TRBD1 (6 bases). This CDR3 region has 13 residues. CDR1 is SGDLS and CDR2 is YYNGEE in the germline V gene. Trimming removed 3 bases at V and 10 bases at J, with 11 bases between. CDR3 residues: CASSARGGSPLHF. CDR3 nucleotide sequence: TGTGCCAGCAGCGCCAGGGGCGGGTCACCCCTCCACTTT.

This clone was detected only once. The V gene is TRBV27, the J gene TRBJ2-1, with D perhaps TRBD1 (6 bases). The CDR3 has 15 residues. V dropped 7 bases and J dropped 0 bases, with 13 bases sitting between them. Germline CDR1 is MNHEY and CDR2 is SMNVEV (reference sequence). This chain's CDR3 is CASTQGRGSYNEQFF. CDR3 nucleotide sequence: TGTGCCAGCACCCAGGGGCGAGGCTCCTACAATGAGCAGTTCTTC.

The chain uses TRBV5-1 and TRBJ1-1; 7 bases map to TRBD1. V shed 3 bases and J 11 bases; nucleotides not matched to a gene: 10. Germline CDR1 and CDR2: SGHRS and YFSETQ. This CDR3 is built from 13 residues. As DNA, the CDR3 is TGCGCCAGCAGCTATCGACAGGGATCAGATGCTTTCTTT. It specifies CASSYRQGSDAFF.

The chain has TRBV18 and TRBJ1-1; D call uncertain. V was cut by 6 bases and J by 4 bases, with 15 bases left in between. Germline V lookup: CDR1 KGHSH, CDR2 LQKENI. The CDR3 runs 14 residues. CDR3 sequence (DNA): TGTGCCAGCTCGCGGACCGCCGAGGGCACTGAAGCTTTCTTT. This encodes CASSRTAEGTEAFF.

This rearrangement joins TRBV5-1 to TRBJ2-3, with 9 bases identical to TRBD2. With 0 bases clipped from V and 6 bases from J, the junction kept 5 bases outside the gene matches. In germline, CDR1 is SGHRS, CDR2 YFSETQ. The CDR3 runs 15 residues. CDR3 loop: CASSLEGTSSDTQYF. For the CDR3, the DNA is TGCGCCAGCAGCTTGGAGGGGACTAGCTCGGATACGCAGTATTTT. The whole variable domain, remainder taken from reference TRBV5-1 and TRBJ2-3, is KAGVTQTPRYLIKTRGQQVTLSCSPISGHRSVSWYQQTPGQGLQFLFEYFSETQRNKGNFPGRFSGRQFSNSRSEMNVSTLELGDSALYLCASSLEGTSSDTQYFGPGTRLTVL.

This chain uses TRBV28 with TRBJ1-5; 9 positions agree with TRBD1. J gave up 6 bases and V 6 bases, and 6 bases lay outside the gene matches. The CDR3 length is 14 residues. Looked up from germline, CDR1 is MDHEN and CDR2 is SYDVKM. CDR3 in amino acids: CASRSQGATQPQHF. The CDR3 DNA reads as TGTGCCAGCAGATCACAGGGGGCCACTCAGCCCCAGCATTTT. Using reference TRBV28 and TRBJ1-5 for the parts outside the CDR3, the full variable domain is DVKVTQSSRYLVKRTGEKVFLECVQDMDHENMFWYRQDPGLGLRLIYFSYDVKMKEKGDIPEGYSVSREKKERFSLILESASTNQTSMYLCASRSQGATQPQHFGDGTRLSIL.

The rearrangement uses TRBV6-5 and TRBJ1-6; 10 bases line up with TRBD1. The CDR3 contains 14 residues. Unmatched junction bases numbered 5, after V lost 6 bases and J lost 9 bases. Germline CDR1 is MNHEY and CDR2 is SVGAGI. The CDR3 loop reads CASRRQGASSPLHF. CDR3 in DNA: TGTGCCAGCAGGAGACAGGGGGCAAGTTCACCCCTCCACTTT.

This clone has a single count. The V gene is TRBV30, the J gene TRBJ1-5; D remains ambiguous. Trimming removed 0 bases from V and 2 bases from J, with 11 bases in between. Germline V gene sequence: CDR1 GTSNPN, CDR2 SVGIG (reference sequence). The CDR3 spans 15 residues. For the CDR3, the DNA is TGTGCCTGGAGTGTCGGGCGGCGGGGCAATCAGCCCCAGCATTTT. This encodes CAWSVGRRGNQPQHF.

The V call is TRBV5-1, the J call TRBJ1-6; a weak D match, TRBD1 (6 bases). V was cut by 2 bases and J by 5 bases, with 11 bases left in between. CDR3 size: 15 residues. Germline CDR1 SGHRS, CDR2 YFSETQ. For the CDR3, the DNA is TGCGCCAGCAGCTTAGCAGGGACAAATAATTCACCCCTCCACTTT. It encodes CASSLAGTNNSPLHF.

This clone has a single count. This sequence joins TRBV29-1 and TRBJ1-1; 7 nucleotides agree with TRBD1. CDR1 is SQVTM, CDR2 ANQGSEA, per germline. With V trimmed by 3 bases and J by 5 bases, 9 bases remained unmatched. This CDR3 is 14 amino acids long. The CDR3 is CSVEVVGGGTEAFF. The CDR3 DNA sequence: TGCAGCGTTGAGGTCGTAGGGGGCGGGACTGAAGCTTTCTTT.